These T cell receptor beta chains were read from a single sample in a study of blood T cells in healthy people across ages. TCRdb passed the 5' RACE reads through MiXCR, listing each CDR3 protein once. The data show roughly 800,000 distinct CDR3 sequences, with 58% seen just once and 20% to 25% held by the top ten. The sample comprised blood. All receptors come from a man aged 25 to 45 in good health. The CDR3 runs from the conserved cysteine through the conserved F or W. The D gene is left open where the match is weak. Some rows have no size entry. The others give once, few or many, or a class for an expanded clone.

J: TRBJ2-1; size: -; D: TRBD2; V: TRBV20-1; CDR3: CSASPLSGLAGTSYNEQFF; DNA: TGCAGTGCTTCCCCTCTATCGGGACTAGCGGGAACATCCTACAATGAGCAGTTCTTC
J: TRBJ1-3; size: once; D: -; V: TRBV27; CDR3: CASSFEGGAGNTIYF; DNA: TGTGCCAGCAGTTTCGAGGGTGGCGCTGGAAACACCATATATTTT
J: TRBJ1-6; size: -; D: -; V: TRBV5-1; CDR3: CASSLDHRSSSPLHF; DNA: TGCGCCAGCAGCTTGGATCACCGGTCCAGCTCACCCCTCCACTTT
J: TRBJ2-3; size: few; D: TRBD1; V: TRBV6-5; CDR3: CASSPGQASTDTQYF; DNA: TGTGCCAGCAGTCCCGGACAGGCCTCCACAGATACGCAGTATTTT
J: TRBJ2-7; size: few; D: TRBD1; V: TRBV29-1; CDR3: CSVAGQGEYEQYF; DNA: TGCAGCGTTGCCGGACAGGGGGAGTACGAGCAGTACTTC
J: TRBJ1-2; size: -; D: -; V: TRBV7-2; CDR3: CASSLALGGRGGYTF; DNA: TGTGCCAGCAGCTTAGCGCTGGGGGGGCGCGGTGGCTACACCTTC
J: TRBJ2-7; size: -; D: TRBD1; V: TRBV12-3/TRBV12-4; CDR3: CASSLGQGTSEQYF; DNA: TGTGCCAGCAGTTTAGGACAGGGGACGAGTGAGCAGTACTTC
J: TRBJ1-6; size: -; D: -; V: TRBV14; CDR3: CASSQEGHHYNSPLHF; DNA: TGTGCCAGCAGCCAAGAGGGACACCATTATAATTCACCCCTCCACTTT
J: TRBJ2-3; size: few; D: TRBD1; V: TRBV28; CDR3: CASSLGRGRITDTQYF; DNA: TGTGCCAGCAGTTTAGGCAGGGGGCGGATAACAGATACGCAGTATTTT
J: TRBJ1-1; size: -; D: -; V: TRBV29-1; CDR3: CSVEQGFMNTEAFF; DNA: TGCAGCGTTGAACAGGGCTTCATGAACACTGAAGCTTTCTTT
J: TRBJ2-6; size: few; D: -; V: TRBV20-1; CDR3: CSAGDSGANVLTF; DNA: TGCAGTGCCGGGGACTCTGGGGCCAACGTCCTGACTTTC
J: TRBJ2-7; size: -; D: -; V: TRBV28; CDR3: CASREVPYEQYF; DNA: TGTGCCAGCAGGGAGGTCCCCTACGAGCAGTACTTC
J: TRBJ2-5; size: once; D: -; V: TRBV4-3; CDR3: CASSQEFLEGSENLETQYF; DNA: TGCGCCAGCAGCCAAGAGTTCTTGGAGGGTTCGGAAAACCTAGAGACCCAGTACTTC
J: TRBJ1-5; size: -; D: TRBD1; V: TRBV12-3/TRBV12-4; CDR3: CASSSPYRGPGDSNQPRHF; DNA: TGTGCCAGCAGCTCACCCTACAGGGGTCCGGGCGATAGCAATCAGCCCCGGCATTTT
J: TRBJ1-6; size: few; D: -; V: TRBV3-1; CDR3: CASSPSITSPLHF; DNA: TGTGCCAGCAGCCCGAGTATAACTTCACCCCTCCACTTT
J: TRBJ2-7; size: few; D: -; V: TRBV2; CDR3: CASSGNGGGEQYF; DNA: TGTGCCAGCAGTGGCAACGGTGGTGGCGAGCAGTACTTC
J: TRBJ2-3; size: few; D: -; V: TRBV6-1; CDR3: CASSESSGGTDTQYF; DNA: TGTGCCAGCAGTGAGTCGAGCGGAGGCACAGATACGCAGTATTTT
J: TRBJ1-4; size: -; D: -; V: TRBV27; CDR3: CASSLSGYDEKLFF; DNA: TGTGCCAGCAGTTTGTCAGGCTATGATGAAAAACTGTTTTTT
J: TRBJ2-1; size: -; D: TRBD2; V: TRBV10-3; CDR3: CAISEGQAGGLYNEQFF; DNA: TGTGCCATCAGTGAAGGGCAAGCGGGGGGACTCTACAATGAGCAGTTCTTC
J: TRBJ2-7; size: -; D: -; V: TRBV20-1; CDR3: CSARGEFDVGEQYF; DNA: TGCAGTGCTAGGGGAGAGTTCGACGTAGGCGAGCAGTACTTC
J: TRBJ2-7; size: few; D: TRBD1; V: TRBV20-1; CDR3: CSAGPTGLSYEQYF; DNA: TGCAGTGCTGGCCCGACAGGGCTTTCCTACGAGCAGTACTTC
J: TRBJ2-7; size: few; D: TRBD2; V: TRBV20-1; CDR3: CSVSGGRPYEQYF; DNA: TGCAGTGTCTCGGGAGGGCGGCCCTACGAGCAGTACTTC
J: TRBJ2-1; size: -; D: TRBD1; V: TRBV29-1; CDR3: CSGVGQAYNEQFF; DNA: TGCAGCGGAGTAGGACAGGCCTACAATGAGCAGTTCTTC
J: TRBJ1-4; size: -; D: -; V: TRBV28; CDR3: CASSFRQGYEKLFF; DNA: TGTGCCAGCAGTTTTCGTCAGGGATATGAAAAACTGTTTTTT
J: TRBJ2-3; size: -; D: -; V: TRBV12-3/TRBV12-4; CDR3: CAGSLPTASTDTQYF; DNA: TGTGCCGGCAGTCTACCGACGGCTAGCACAGATACGCAGTATTTT
J: TRBJ2-3; size: -; D: -; V: TRBV10-3; CDR3: CAISELGQRTITDTQYF; DNA: TGTGCCATCAGTGAATTGGGACAGCGGACTATCACAGATACGCAGTATTTT
J: TRBJ2-5; size: -; D: TRBD2; V: TRBV27; CDR3: CASSPTSGIETQYF; DNA: TGTGCCAGCAGTCCGACTAGCGGGATAGAGACCCAGTACTTC
J: TRBJ2-7; size: -; D: -; V: TRBV6-5; CDR3: CASSYWAGSNEQYF; DNA: TGTGCCAGCAGTTACTGGGCAGGATCCAACGAGCAGTACTTC
J: TRBJ1-4; size: -; D: -; V: TRBV4-1; CDR3: CASSREGLASFGNEKLIF; DNA: TGCGCCAGCAGCCGAGAAGGTTTGGCCAGTTTCGGGAATGAAAAACTGATTTTT
J: TRBJ2-5; size: -; D: -; V: TRBV6-5; CDR3: CASSYNGGRETQYF; DNA: TGTGCCAGCAGTTATAACGGGGGGCGAGAGACCCAGTACTTC
J: TRBJ2-4; size: -; D: -; V: TRBV5-1; CDR3: CASSLGAQTLAKNIQYF; DNA: TGCGCCAGCAGCTTGGGAGCGCAAACATTAGCCAAAAACATTCAGTACTTC